The entry that follows covers one TCR beta chain sequence. This entry is derived from a study of T cell responses to AZD1222 COVID-19 vaccine. Clones were sequenced by immunoSEQ multiplex PCR, and TCRdb holds only the in-frame ones, with some missing. The profile shows 130,000 to 150,000 clones, approximately 89% of them singletons. Germline CDR1 is MDHEN and CDR2 is SYDVKM. CDR3 length equals 14 residues. Trimming took off 2 bases at V and 6 bases at J, with 10 bases between the two ends. Material: peripheral blood, obtained 28 days after the second AZD1222 dose. This sequence was found in an adult who received the AZD1222 COVID-19 vaccine. The rearrangement links TRBV28 to TRBJ1-4, with D possibly being TRBD1 (6 bases). The CDR3: CASSLGQRHEKLFF. For the CDR3, the DNA is TGTGCCAGCAGTTTAGGACAGAGGCATGAAAAACTGTTTTTT.